The present entry profiles one TCR beta chain with its context. Original processing methods: Amplification with reference gene primers provided the estimates of nucleated cell counts. Here immunoSEQ multiplex PCR was the method, and the copy in TCRdb shows in-frame clones only, minus some. V, J and clone size are those of that table, while D and trimming were read from the DNA. The data show about 36,000 clones, roughly four fifths seen once. This sample stems from a study of blood T cell repertoires in COVID-19. The CDR3 is 14 amino acids. V lost 3 bases to trimming and J lost 4 bases; unmatched junction nucleotides: 2. Germline-derived CDR1 and CDR2 are SGHRS and YFSETQ.

The sequenced material came from peripheral blood. This receptor was identified in a human donor in a cohort sampled during active or convalescent COVID-19. The donor label of this sample is uncertain. The chain links TRBV5-1 to TRBJ2-1; 9 positions agree with TRBD2. The DNA of the CDR3 is TGCGCCAGCAGCTCCGGACTAGCGTACAATGAGCAGTTCTTC. Amino acid sequence: CASSSGLAYNEQFF.